These T cell receptor beta chains were read from a single sample in a study of blood T cell repertoires in COVID-19. The table came from immunoSEQ multiplex PCR; TCRdb's copy has only in-frame clones and leaves some out. Altogether 95,000 to 150,000 clones are present, about four fifths being singletons, with the ten largest covering roughly 3.5%. The specimen was PBMCs or T cells enriched from blood (not recorded which). The receptors come from a woman aged 25 to 39 who had recovered from COVID-19. Each CDR3 is given with its conserved first and last residue.

v_gene,j_gene,CDR3aa
TRBV6-4,TRBJ2-3,CASSAAGAEGTQYF
TRBV19,TRBJ1-5,CASTPGYSNQPQHF
TRBV29-1,TRBJ1-1,CSVSLTGAFGAFF
TRBV20-1,TRBJ2-7,CSASGRLAGSLEQYF
TRBV28,TRBJ1-6,CASTLSGSSYNSPLHF
TRBV4-2,TRBJ2-7,CASSPGTSGRAYEQYF
TRBV6-5,TRBJ1-1,CASSYRQGRGTEAFF
TRBV2,TRBJ2-7,CASSEALRQGYEQYF
TRBV28,TRBJ2-1,CASREQTSGRNEQFF
TRBV24-1,TRBJ2-5,CATSDATGRQETQYF
TRBV28,TRBJ2-1,CASSLMRSEQFF
TRBV19,TRBJ2-7,CASGSRGTSGTTYEQYF
TRBV5-4,TRBJ2-1,CASLSGRGERYNEQFF
TRBV27,TRBJ1-1,CASSFRYGGGVGTEAFF
TRBV4-1,TRBJ2-2,CASSLGGDTGELFF
TRBV27,TRBJ1-1,CASRPFTATEAFF
TRBV6-5,TRBJ1-2,CASRLDRAGYTF
TRBV5-1,TRBJ2-2,CASSLVLGRSGELFF
TRBV5-1,TRBJ1-1,CASSLGHDTEAFF
TRBV7-9,TRBJ2-7,CASSLGPRGRGEQYF
TRBV6-5,TRBJ2-2,CASSYSAGGNTGELFF
TRBV5-4,TRBJ1-1,CASSFRQGLTTEAFF
TRBV5-4,TRBJ1-2,CASSLDRGYGYTF
TRBV29-1,TRBJ2-7,CSVWTGLENEQYF
TRBV15,TRBJ2-7,CATSRVRQPYEQYF
TRBV7-5,TRBJ2-7,CVRISREMYF
TRBV2,TRBJ2-7,CATRTGTSIPYEQYF
TRBV5-1,TRBJ2-2,CASSFEGLTGELFF
TRBV30,TRBJ1-2,CAWSVQAGGVGGYTF
TRBV6-5,TRBJ2-7,CASSYYGGRGEQYF
TRBV30,TRBJ2-1,CAWSEAGRREQFF
TRBV29-1,TRBJ2-5,CSVEARTRQETQYF
TRBV9,TRBJ2-6,CASSLYQRVEGANVLTF
TRBV28,TRBJ1-2,CASTPGVSGEYGYTF
TRBV6-2/TRBV6-3,TRBJ2-1,CASSYSKTSGRGFYNEQFF
TRBV7-2,TRBJ2-1,CASSLGTSGGSYNEQFF
TRBV4-1,TRBJ2-1,CASSQASRTVEFF
TRBV30,TRBJ1-5,CAWSVGQSNQPQHF
TRBV5-6,TRBJ2-1,CASSWDAQGGNNEQFF
TRBV27,TRBJ2-2,CASSYSGATGELFF
TRBV10-1,TRBJ1-5,CASSFRPRLYSNQPQHF
TRBV15,TRBJ2-1,CATRVPKAGVYNEQFF
TRBV11-2,TRBJ2-7,CASSSYRREPPYEQYF
TRBV4-3,TRBJ2-7,CASSQGTGGPLSHEQYF
TRBV7-3,TRBJ1-1,CASSLIPPLERGNTEAFF
TRBV5-4,TRBJ2-1,CASSLEAGGNNEQFF
TRBV30,TRBJ1-2,CAWRSSLNYGYTF
TRBV28,TRBJ1-2,CASSLGRGIYGYTF
TRBV4-3,TRBJ2-3,CASSPSTWSTQYF
TRBV6-5,TRBJ1-1,CASRLTGGMNTEAFF
TRBV19,TRBJ1-1,CASKRSEGRYTEAFF
TRBV9,TRBJ2-2,CASSVAASGRTGELFF
TRBV28,TRBJ1-2,CASSLTDRRRGYTF
TRBV3-1/TRBV3-2,TRBJ2-4,CASSQDLAGGPKAKNIQYF
TRBV5-1,TRBJ1-2,CASSPNRRADYYGYTF